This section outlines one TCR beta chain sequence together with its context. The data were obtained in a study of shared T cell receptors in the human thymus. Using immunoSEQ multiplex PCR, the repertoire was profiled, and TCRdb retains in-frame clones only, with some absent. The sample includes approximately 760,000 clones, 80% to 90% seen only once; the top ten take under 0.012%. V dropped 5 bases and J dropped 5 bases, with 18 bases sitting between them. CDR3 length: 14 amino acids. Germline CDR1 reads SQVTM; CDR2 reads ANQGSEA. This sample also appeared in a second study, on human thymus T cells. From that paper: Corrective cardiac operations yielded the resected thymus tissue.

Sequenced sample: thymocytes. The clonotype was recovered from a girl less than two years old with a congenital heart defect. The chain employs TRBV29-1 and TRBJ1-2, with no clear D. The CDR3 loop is CSVRQAPSLYGYTF. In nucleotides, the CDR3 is TGCAGCGTTCGACAAGCACCCTCCCTTTATGGCTACACCTTC.